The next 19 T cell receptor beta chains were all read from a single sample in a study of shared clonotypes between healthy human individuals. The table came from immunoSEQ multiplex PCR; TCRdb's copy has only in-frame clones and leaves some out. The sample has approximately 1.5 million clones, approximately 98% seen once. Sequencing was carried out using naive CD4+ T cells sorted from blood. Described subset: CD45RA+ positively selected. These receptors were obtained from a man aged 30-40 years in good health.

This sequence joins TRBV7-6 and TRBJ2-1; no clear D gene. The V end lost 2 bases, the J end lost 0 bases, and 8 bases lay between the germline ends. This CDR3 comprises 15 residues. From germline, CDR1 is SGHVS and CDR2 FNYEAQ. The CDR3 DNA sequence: TGTGCCAGCAGCTTATGGGGTAGCTCCTACAATGAGCAGTTCTTC. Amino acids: CASSLWGSSYNEQFF.

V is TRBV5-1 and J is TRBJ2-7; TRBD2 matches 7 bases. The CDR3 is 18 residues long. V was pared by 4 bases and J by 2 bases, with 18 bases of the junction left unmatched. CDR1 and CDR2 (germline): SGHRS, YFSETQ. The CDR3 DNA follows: TGCGCCAGCAGCCTGGAGGCTAGCGGAGAGCACATAACCTACGAGCAGTACTTC. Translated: CASSLEASGEHITYEQYF.

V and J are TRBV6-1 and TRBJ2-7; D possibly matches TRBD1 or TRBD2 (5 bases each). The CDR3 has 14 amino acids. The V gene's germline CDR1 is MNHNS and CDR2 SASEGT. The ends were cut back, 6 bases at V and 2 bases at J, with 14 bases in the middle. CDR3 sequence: CASRGPGATYEQYF. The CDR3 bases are TGTGCCAGCAGAGGGCCCGGGGCGACCTACGAGCAGTACTTC.

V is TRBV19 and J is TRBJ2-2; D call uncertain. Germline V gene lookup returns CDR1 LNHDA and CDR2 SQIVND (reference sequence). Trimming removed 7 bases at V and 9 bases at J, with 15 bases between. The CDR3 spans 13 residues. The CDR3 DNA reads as TGTGCCAGTATGACCAGAGGTCACCGGGAGCTGTTTTTT. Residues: CASMTRGHRELFF.

CDR3 bases: TGTGCCACGAACGTTCGACTGAACACCGGGGAGCTGTTTTTT. Translation gives CATNVRLNTGELFF. This rearrangement joins TRBV28 to TRBJ2-2; D ambiguous. The CDR3 has 14 residues. Germline V gene data show CDR1 as MDHEN and CDR2 as SYDVKM. With 10 bases removed from V and 1 base from J, the gap between germline ends came to 13 bases. The full variable domain, rest sourced from reference TRBV28 and TRBJ2-2, is DVKVTQSSRYLVKRTGEKVFLECVQDMDHENMFWYRQDPGLGLRLIYFSYDVKMKEKGDIPEGYSVSREKKERFSLILESASTNQTSMYLCATNVRLNTGELFFGEGSRLTVL.

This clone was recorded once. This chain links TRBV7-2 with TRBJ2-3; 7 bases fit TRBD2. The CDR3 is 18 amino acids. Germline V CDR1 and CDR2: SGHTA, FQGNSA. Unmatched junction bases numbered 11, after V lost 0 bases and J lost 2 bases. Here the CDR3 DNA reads TGTGCCAGCAGCTTAGCGAGAAGCGGGACCATCGCCACAGATACGCAGTATTTT. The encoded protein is CASSLARSGTIATDTQYF.

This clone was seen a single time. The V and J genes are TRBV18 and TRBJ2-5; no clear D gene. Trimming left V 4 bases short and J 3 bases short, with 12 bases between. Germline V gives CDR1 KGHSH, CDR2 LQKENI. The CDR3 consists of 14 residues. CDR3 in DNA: TGTGCCAGCTCACTTCTCAGCGCAAAAGAGACCCAGTACTTC. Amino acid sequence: CASSLLSAKETQYF.

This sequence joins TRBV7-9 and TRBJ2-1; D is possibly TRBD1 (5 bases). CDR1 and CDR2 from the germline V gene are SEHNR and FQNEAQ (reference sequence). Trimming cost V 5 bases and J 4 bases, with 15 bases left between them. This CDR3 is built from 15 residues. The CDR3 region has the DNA TGTGCCAGCAGCCTAAGCAGGGCGGATTACAATGAGCAGTTCTTC. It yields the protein CASSLSRADYNEQFF. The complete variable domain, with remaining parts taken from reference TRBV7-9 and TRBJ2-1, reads DTGVSQNPRHKITKRGQNVTFRCDPISEHNRLYWYRQTLGQGPEFLTYFQNEAQLEKSRLLSDRFSAERPKGSFSTLEIQRTEQGDSAMYLCASSLSRADYNEQFFGPGTRLTVL.

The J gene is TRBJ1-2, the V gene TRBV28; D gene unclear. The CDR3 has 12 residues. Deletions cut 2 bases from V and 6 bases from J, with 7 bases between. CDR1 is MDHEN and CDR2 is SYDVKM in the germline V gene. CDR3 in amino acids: CASSLAGHGYTF. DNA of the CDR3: TGTGCCAGCAGTTTAGCCGGACATGGCTACACCTTC.

CDR3 amino acids: CASSQGGGSYEQFF. The CDR3 bases are TGTGCCAGTAGCCAGGGTGGTGGGAGCTATGAGCAGTTCTTC. The rearrangement joins TRBV19 to TRBJ2-1; D tentatively reads TRBD1 or TRBD2 (5 bases each). The germline V and J ends were trimmed by 6 bases and 8 bases, with 17 bases remaining between them. CDR1 and CDR2 (germline): LNHDA, SQIVND (reference sequence). The CDR3 consists of 14 residues.

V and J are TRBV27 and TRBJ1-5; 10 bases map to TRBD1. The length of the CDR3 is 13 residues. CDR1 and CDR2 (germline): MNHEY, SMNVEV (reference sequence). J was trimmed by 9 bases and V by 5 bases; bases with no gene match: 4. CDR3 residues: CASSADRGLPQHF. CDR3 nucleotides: TGTGCCAGCAGTGCCGACAGGGGGCTGCCCCAGCATTTT.

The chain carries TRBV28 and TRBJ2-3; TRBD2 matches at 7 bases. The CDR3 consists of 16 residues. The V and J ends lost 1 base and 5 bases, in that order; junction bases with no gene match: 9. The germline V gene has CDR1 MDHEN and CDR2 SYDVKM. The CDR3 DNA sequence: TGTGCCAGCAGTTTATTGGTGGGAGGGCAAAAAGATACGCAGTATTTT. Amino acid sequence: CASSLLVGGQKDTQYF.

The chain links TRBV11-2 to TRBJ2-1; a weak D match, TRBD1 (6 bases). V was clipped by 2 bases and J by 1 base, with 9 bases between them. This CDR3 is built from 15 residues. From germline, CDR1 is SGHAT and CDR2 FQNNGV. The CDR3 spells CASSLRGTSYNEQFF. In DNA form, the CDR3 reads TGTGCCAGCAGCTTACGTGGGACATCCTACAATGAGCAGTTCTTC.

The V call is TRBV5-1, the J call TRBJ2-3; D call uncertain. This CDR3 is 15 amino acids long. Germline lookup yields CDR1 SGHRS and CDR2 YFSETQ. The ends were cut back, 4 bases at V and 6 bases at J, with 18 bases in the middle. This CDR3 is CASSPGSYRSDTQYF. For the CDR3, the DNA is TGCGCCAGCAGCCCCGGGTCCTACCGGTCCGATACGCAGTATTTT.

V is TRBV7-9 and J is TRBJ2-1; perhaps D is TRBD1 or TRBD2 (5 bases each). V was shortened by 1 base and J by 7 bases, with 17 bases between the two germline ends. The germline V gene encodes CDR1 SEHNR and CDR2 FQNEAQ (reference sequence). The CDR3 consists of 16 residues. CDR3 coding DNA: TGTGCCAGCAGCTTAGTCGGGGCCGGTGCAGGTAATGAGCAGTTCTTC. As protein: CASSLVGAGAGNEQFF.

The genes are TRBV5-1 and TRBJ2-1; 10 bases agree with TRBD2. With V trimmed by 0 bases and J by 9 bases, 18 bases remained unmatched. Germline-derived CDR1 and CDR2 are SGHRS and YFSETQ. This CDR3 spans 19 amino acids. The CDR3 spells CASSLGVGSGRPITGEQFF. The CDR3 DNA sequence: TGCGCCAGCAGCTTGGGGGTGGGTAGCGGGAGGCCTATAACCGGTGAGCAGTTCTTC. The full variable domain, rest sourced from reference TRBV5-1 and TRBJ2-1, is KAGVTQTPRYLIKTRGQQVTLSCSPISGHRSVSWYQQTPGQGLQFLFEYFSETQRNKGNFPGRFSGRQFSNSRSEMNVSTLELGDSALYLCASSLGVGSGRPITGEQFFGPGTRLTVL.

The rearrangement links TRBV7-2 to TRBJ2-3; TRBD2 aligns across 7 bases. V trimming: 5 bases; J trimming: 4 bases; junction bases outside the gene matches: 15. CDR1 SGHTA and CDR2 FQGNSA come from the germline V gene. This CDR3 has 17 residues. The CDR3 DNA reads TGTGCCAGCAGCCGATTCGGGACTACCAGTCGTCCAGATACGCAGTATTTT. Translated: CASSRFGTTSRPDTQYF.

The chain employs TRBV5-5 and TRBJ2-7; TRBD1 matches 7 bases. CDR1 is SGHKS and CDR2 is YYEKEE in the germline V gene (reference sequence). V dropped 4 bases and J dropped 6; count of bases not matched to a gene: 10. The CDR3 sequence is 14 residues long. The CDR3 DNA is TGTGCCAGCAGCAACCGGGACAGTATGATCGAGCAGTACTTC. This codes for CASSNRDSMIEQYF.

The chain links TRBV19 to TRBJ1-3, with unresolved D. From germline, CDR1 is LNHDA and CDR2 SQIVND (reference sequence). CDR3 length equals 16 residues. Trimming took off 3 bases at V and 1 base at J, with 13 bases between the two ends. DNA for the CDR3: TGTGCCAGTAGTATCGTCGTAGGACGTTCTGGAAACACCATATATTTT. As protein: CASSIVVGRSGNTIYF.